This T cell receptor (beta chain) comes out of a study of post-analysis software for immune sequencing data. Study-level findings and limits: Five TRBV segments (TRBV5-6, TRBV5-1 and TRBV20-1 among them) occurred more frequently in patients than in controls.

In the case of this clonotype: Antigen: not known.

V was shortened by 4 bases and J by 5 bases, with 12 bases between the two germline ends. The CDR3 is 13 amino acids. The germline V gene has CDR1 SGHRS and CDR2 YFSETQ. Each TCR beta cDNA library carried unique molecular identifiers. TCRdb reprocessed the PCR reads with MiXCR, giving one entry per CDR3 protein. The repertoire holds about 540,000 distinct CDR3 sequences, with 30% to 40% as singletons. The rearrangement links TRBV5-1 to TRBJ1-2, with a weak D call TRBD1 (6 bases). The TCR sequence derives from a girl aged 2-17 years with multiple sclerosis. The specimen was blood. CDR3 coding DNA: TGCGCCAGCAGCGAGCAGGGGCAGTATGGCTACACCTTC. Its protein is CASSEQGQYGYTF.